This TCR beta chain was sequenced for a study of T cell changes during pregnancy in multiple sclerosis (dated by TCRdb to 2018 to 2020). Background on the whole study: In women with multiple sclerosis, the researchers looked at how the T cell repertoire shifted as pregnancy progressed.

On this clone: What this receptor recognizes is not known. Base qualities were left out, and no much larger clone turns up one base away.

Receptor amplification or capture employed the immunoSEQ multiplex PCR assay. TCRdb provides this immuneACCESS table in a form limited to in-frame rearrangements. Some clones are lacking; in checked studies, under half of them reflect an unresolved V gene, and why the rest are absent is not known. This sample comprises approximately 110,000 clones, approximately 90% of them detected only once. The top ten constitute 1.5% to 1.7% of the sample. Cut back by 6 bases and 5 bases, the V and J ends lie 9 bases apart. In the germline V gene (reference sequence), CDR1 corresponds to MNHEY and CDR2 to SMNVEV. The CDR3 holds 12 amino acids from the cysteine to the phenylalanine. The retained sequence is limited to the CDR3, 36 bases, with the frame set at the first base.

The origin of this receptor is a female donor with multiple sclerosis, enrolled in a pregnancy study. The input for sequencing was peripheral blood, taken in the third trimester of pregnancy. The V and J genes are TRBV27 and TRBJ2-3; no D gene is confidently identified. CDR3 protein: CASRSSRDTQYF. The sequenced DNA: TGTGCCAGCAGGTCCTCCAGAGATACGCAGTATTTT.